The clone carrying this TCR beta chain appeared a few times. Its cognate antigen is unknown. Three rounds of nested PCR, following a modified ARM-PCR protocol, produced the TCRbeta library. TCRdb fed the multiplex PCR reads into MiXCR, producing one record per CDR3 protein. The data show approximately 120,000 distinct CDR3 sequences, 75% seen once. The sample is drawn from a study of tumor and adjacent non-tumor tissue in lung cancer. Study observations and caveats: In normal lung, the top 100 clones were significantly more dominant than in tumor. Higher tumor TCR diversity was associated with shorter survival. TCR diversity was significantly greater in tumor than normal lung tissue.

The CDR3 spans 13 residues. CDR1 is DFQATT and CDR2 is SNEGSKA in the germline V gene (reference sequence). This sample's RNA came from whole unsorted tissue. The sample taken for sequencing was lung tumor tissue. This TCR was sampled from an older woman with non-small cell lung cancer. This chain connects TRBV20-1 to TRBJ2-5; TRBD1 is a possible D gene (6 bases). The CDR3 bases are TGCACCCTCACACCAGGGGCGGTGGAGACCCAGTACTTC. Translating it yields CTLTPGAVETQYF.